The entry below describes one T cell receptor (beta chain). The sample originates from a study of CD8 T cells in Susac syndrome. TCR beta was sequenced from blood CD8+ and CD4+ T cells. Reverse transcription of roughly 0.45 to 1 ug RNA used random hexamers. Across 54 Vbeta and 13 Jbeta, immunoSEQ multiplex PCR amplified TCR beta CDR3. TCRdb re-called the immunoSEQ multiplex PCR reads with MiXCR, one entry per CDR3 protein. The sample includes about 250,000 distinct CDR3 sequences, 90% to 95% seen only once; the top ten take around 0.07%. The origin of this receptor is a human donor with multiple sclerosis. The sequencing input was CD4+ T cells from PBMCs.

The CDR3 DNA reads as TGTGCCAGCTCCCTCGGGACAGGGTTTACGTACGAGCAGTACTTC. As protein: CASSLGTGFTYEQYF. This chain joins TRBV18 and TRBJ2-7; 9 bases map to TRBD1. Germline trimming cut 6 bases from V and 4 bases from J; bases unmatched to any gene: 10. CDR3 length: 15 residues. Germline values: CDR1 KGHSH, CDR2 LQKENI.